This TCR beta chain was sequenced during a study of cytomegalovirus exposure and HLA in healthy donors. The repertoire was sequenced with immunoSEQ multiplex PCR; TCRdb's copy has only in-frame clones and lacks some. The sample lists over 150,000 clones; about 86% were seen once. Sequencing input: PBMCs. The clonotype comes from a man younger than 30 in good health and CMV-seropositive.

CDR3 residues: CASSFSLTGTTEAFF. CDR3 DNA sequence: TGTGCCAGCAGCTTCTCCTTGACAGGGACCACTGAAGCTTTCTTT. J is TRBJ1-1 and V is TRBV11-2, with 7 nucleotides matching TRBD1. Trimming removed 3 bases from V and 4 bases from J; junction bases left unmatched: 8. Germline V gene lookup returns CDR1 SGHAT and CDR2 FQNNGV. CDR3 size: 15 residues.